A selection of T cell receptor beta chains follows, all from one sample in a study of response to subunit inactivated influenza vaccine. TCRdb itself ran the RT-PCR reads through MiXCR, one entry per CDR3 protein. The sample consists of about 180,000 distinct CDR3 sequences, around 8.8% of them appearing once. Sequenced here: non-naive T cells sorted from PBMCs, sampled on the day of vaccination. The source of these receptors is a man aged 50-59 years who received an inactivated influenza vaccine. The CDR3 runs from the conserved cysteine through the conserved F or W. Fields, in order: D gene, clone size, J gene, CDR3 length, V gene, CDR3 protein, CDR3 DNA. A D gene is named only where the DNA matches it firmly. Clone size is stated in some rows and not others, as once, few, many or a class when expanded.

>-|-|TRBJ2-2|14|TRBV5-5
CASSLGIGTGELFF
TGTGCCAGCAGCTTGGGGATCGGTACCGGGGAGCTGTTTTTT
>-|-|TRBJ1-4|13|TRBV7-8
CASTPRLNEKLFF
TGTGCCAGCACCCCGCGCCTTAATGAAAAACTGTTTTTT
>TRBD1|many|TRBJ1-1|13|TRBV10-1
CASSWAGGTEAFF
TGCGCCAGCAGTTGGGCAGGGGGCACTGAAGCTTTCTTT
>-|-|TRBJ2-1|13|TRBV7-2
CASSRDRINEQFF
TGTGCCAGCAGCCGCGACCGGATAAATGAGCAGTTCTTC
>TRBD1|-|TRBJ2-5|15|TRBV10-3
CATAPRTGLWETQYF
TGTGCCACGGCCCCCCGGACAGGGTTATGGGAGACCCAGTACTTC
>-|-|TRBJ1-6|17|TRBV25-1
CASSRRQVGARGSPLHF
TGTGCCAGCAGCCGAAGGCAGGTCGGGGCTCGGGGTTCACCCCTCCACTTT
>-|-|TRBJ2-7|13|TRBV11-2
CAVRRVRSYEQYF
TGTGCCGTCCGCAGGGTCAGAAGTTACGAGCAGTACTTC
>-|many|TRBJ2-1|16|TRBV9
CASSPRQTSSYNEQFF
TGTGCCAGCAGCCCGCGACAGACAAGCTCCTACAATGAGCAGTTCTTC
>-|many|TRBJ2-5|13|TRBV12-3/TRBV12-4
CASSWNALETQYF
TGTGCCAGCAGTTGGAACGCTCTCGAGACCCAGTACTTC
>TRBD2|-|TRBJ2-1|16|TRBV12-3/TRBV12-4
CASTQTSGFSYNEQFF
TGTGCCAGCACCCAGACTAGCGGTTTCTCCTACAATGAGCAGTTCTTC
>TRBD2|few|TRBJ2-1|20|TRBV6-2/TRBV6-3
CASSYSMSLAGASSYNEQFF
TGTGCCAGCAGTTACTCGATGAGTCTAGCGGGAGCCAGCTCCTACAATGAGCAGTTCTTC
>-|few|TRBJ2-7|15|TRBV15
CATSRDGARTYEQYF
TGTGCCACCAGCAGAGATGGGGCACGGACCTACGAGCAGTACTTC
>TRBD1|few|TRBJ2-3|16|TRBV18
CASSPPGQTSTDTQYF
TGTGCCAGCTCACCGCCGGGACAGACGAGCACAGATACGCAGTATTTT
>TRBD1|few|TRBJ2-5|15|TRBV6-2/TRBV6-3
CASRTGDLKYLTQYF
TGTGCCAGCAGAACAGGGGACCTCAAATACCTTACCCAGTACTTC
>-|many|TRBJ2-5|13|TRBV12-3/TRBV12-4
CASSLEFQETQYF
TGTGCCAGCAGTTTAGAGTTCCAAGAGACCCAGTACTTC
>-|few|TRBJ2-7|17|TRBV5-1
CASSLAELERGDYEQYF
TGCGCCAGCAGCTTGGCCGAGTTGGAAAGGGGGGACTACGAGCAGTACTTC
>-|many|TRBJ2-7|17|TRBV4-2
CASSQDLGSSFSYEQYF
TGTGCCAGCAGCCAAGATCTGGGATCATCTTTCTCCTACGAGCAGTACTTC
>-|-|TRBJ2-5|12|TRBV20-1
CSASEGGETQYF
TGCAGTGCTAGTGAGGGTGGAGAGACCCAGTACTTC
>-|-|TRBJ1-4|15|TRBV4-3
CASSQDWADKEKLFF
TGCGCCAGCAGCCAAGATTGGGCAGACAAAGAAAAACTGTTTTTT
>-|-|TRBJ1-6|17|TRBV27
CASSSTWQGSYNSPLHF
TGTGCCAGCAGTTCGACCTGGCAGGGCTCCTATAATTCACCCCTCCACTTT
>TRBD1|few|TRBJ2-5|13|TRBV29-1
CSVWTGAGETQYF
TGCAGCGTTTGGACAGGCGCGGGAGAGACCCAGTACTTC
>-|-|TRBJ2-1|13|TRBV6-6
CASAGPTYNEQFF
TGTGCCAGTGCGGGGCCGACCTACAATGAGCAGTTCTTC
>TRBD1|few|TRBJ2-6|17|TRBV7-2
CASSWGPGGGGANVLTF
TGTGCCAGCAGCTGGGGCCCAGGGGGTGGCGGGGCCAACGTCCTGACTTTC
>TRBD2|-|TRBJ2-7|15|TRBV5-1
CASSSGGPSSYEQYF
TGCGCCAGCAGCTCGGGGGGACCCTCGTCCTACGAGCAGTACTTC
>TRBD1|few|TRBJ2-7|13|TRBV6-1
CASRQGETREQYF
TGTGCCAGCAGACAGGGGGAAACTAGGGAGCAGTACTTC
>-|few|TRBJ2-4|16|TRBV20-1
CSAREYGLLAKNIQYF
TGCAGTGCTAGGGAGTATGGTCTTCTAGCCAAAAACATTCAGTACTTC
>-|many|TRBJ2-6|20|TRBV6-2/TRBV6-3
CASSYYPPGWLVSGANVLTF
TGTGCCAGCAGTTACTACCCCCCAGGGTGGCTAGTCTCTGGGGCCAACGTCCTGACTTTC
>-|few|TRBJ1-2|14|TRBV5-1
CASSLATNSYGYTF
TGCGCCAGCAGCTTGGCCACGAATTCCTATGGCTACACCTTC